These T cell receptor beta chains were read from a single sample in a study of T cell repertoires in cytomegalovirus infection. MiXCR was run by TCRdb on the reads, yielding one entry per CDR3 protein. The sample shows hundreds of thousands of distinct CDR3 sequences, 35% of them seen only once. Sequences were obtained from PBMCs. Receptors originate from a human donor in good health (CMV status not recorded). Some clones in this sample may be carry-over from other donors' samples. The CDR3 runs from the conserved cysteine through the conserved F or W. D genes are given only for firm matches. Rows may omit the clone size; those that give it use once, few, many or a size class.

clone_size: NA
j_call: TRBJ2-7
v_call: TRBV20-1
d_call: TRBD2
cdr3_aa: CSAPLASGGSSYELYF
cdr3_nt: TGCAGTGCCCCGCTCGCTAGCGGGGGGTCTTCCTACGAGCTGTACTTC

clone_size: NA
j_call: TRBJ1-6
v_call: TRBV6-5
d_call: NA
cdr3_aa: CASRTPSRGTIQPLHF
cdr3_nt: TGTGCCAGCAGAACTCCTAGCAGGGGTACAATACAACCCCTCCACTTT

clone_size: few
j_call: TRBJ2-1
v_call: TRBV2
d_call: TRBD2
cdr3_aa: CASSLTSGRARDEQFF
cdr3_nt: TGTGCCAGCAGCCTGACTAGCGGGAGGGCCAGGGATGAGCAGTTCTTC

clone_size: few
j_call: TRBJ1-1
v_call: TRBV4-1
d_call: NA
cdr3_aa: CASSQPGLGTEAFF
cdr3_nt: TGCGCCAGCAGCCAGCCAGGGTTGGGCACTGAAGCTTTCTTT

clone_size: few
j_call: TRBJ2-2
v_call: TRBV6-1
d_call: NA
cdr3_aa: CASSEFPIQNTGELFF
cdr3_nt: TGTGCCAGCAGTGAATTCCCTATCCAAAACACCGGGGAGCTGTTTTTT

clone_size: NA
j_call: TRBJ1-6
v_call: TRBV6-2/TRBV6-3
d_call: NA
cdr3_aa: CASRRQQGGNSPLHF
cdr3_nt: TGTGCCAGCAGGCGCCAACAGGGTGGCAATTCACCCCTCCACTTT

clone_size: NA
j_call: TRBJ1-2
v_call: TRBV6-5
d_call: NA
cdr3_aa: CASSYSRQAYGYTF
cdr3_nt: TGTGCCAGCAGTTACTCGAGACAGGCGTATGGCTACACCTTC

clone_size: NA
j_call: TRBJ1-4
v_call: TRBV27
d_call: NA
cdr3_aa: CASSGVGGEKLFF
cdr3_nt: TGTGCCAGCTCTGGGGTAGGGGGTGAAAAACTGTTTTTT

clone_size: once
j_call: TRBJ1-1
v_call: TRBV6-5
d_call: NA
cdr3_aa: CASSYPPGVGRGTEAFF
cdr3_nt: TGTGCCAGCAGTTACCCTCCCGGTGTAGGGCGGGGCACTGAAGCTTTCTTT

clone_size: NA
j_call: TRBJ2-7
v_call: TRBV28
d_call: NA
cdr3_aa: CATLTSVGDEQYF
cdr3_nt: TGTGCCACCCTGACCTCGGTCGGCGACGAGCAGTACTTC

clone_size: NA
j_call: TRBJ1-2
v_call: TRBV7-4
d_call: NA
cdr3_aa: CASSIKLGLYTF
cdr3_nt: TGTGCCAGCAGCATAAAACTAGGGCTCTACACCTTC

clone_size: few
j_call: TRBJ1-2
v_call: TRBV19
d_call: TRBD1
cdr3_aa: CASSFHRDSYGYTF
cdr3_nt: TGTGCCAGTAGTTTCCACCGGGACAGCTATGGCTACACCTTC

clone_size: few
j_call: TRBJ1-1
v_call: TRBV28
d_call: NA
cdr3_aa: CASSFIREGTEAFF
cdr3_nt: TGTGCCAGCAGTTTTATCCGAGAGGGGACTGAAGCTTTCTTT

clone_size: NA
j_call: TRBJ1-2
v_call: TRBV7-9
d_call: TRBD1
cdr3_aa: CASSRLDRGLYGYTF
cdr3_nt: TGTGCCAGCAGCCGCCTCGACAGGGGGCTATATGGCTACACCTTC

clone_size: many
j_call: TRBJ1-5
v_call: TRBV7-2
d_call: NA
cdr3_aa: CASSAHGSSNQPQHF
cdr3_nt: TGTGCCAGCAGCGCCCATGGGTCGAGCAATCAGCCCCAGCATTTT

clone_size: NA
j_call: TRBJ1-3
v_call: TRBV7-6
d_call: NA
cdr3_aa: CASSLASYSGNTIYF
cdr3_nt: TGTGCCAGCAGCTTAGCATCGTACTCTGGAAACACCATATATTTT

clone_size: few
j_call: TRBJ1-1
v_call: TRBV12-5
d_call: NA
cdr3_aa: CASGLSSAEAFF
cdr3_nt: TGTGCTAGTGGTTTGTCCAGCGCAGAAGCTTTCTTT

clone_size: NA
j_call: TRBJ2-3
v_call: TRBV20-1
d_call: NA
cdr3_aa: CSARERLGSTDTQYF
cdr3_nt: TGCAGTGCCAGAGAGAGACTAGGCAGCACAGATACGCAGTATTTT

clone_size: NA
j_call: TRBJ2-7
v_call: TRBV6-1
d_call: NA
cdr3_aa: CASSDGGLLYEQYF
cdr3_nt: TGTGCCAGCAGTGACGGGGGGCTACTCTACGAGCAGTACTTC

clone_size: few
j_call: TRBJ2-2
v_call: TRBV7-6
d_call: TRBD2
cdr3_aa: CASSVLAGIGELFF
cdr3_nt: TGTGCCAGCAGCGTACTAGCGGGGATCGGGGAGCTGTTTTTT

clone_size: NA
j_call: TRBJ1-3
v_call: TRBV12-3/TRBV12-4
d_call: NA
cdr3_aa: CASSLYEGGDTIYF
cdr3_nt: TGTGCCAGCAGTTTATATGAGGGCGGGGACACCATATATTTT

clone_size: NA
j_call: TRBJ1-4
v_call: TRBV20-1
d_call: TRBD1
cdr3_aa: CSALNRGVGEKLFF
cdr3_nt: TGCAGTGCTCTAAACAGGGGAGTCGGGGAAAAACTGTTTTTT

clone_size: NA
j_call: TRBJ2-7
v_call: TRBV29-1
d_call: TRBD1
cdr3_aa: CSVVGQGAFHEQYF
cdr3_nt: TGCAGCGTAGTCGGACAGGGGGCATTCCACGAGCAGTACTTC

clone_size: once
j_call: TRBJ2-2
v_call: TRBV6-5
d_call: NA
cdr3_aa: CASSYGGLPTGELFF
cdr3_nt: TGTGCCAGCAGTTACGGGGGTTTACCGACCGGGGAGCTGTTTTTT

clone_size: few
j_call: TRBJ2-7
v_call: TRBV7-8
d_call: NA
cdr3_aa: CASSRRRDLSRHEQYF
cdr3_nt: TGTGCCAGCAGCAGACGGAGGGACCTTAGCAGACACGAGCAGTACTTC

clone_size: many
j_call: TRBJ1-1
v_call: TRBV19
d_call: NA
cdr3_aa: CASKTGNTEAFF
cdr3_nt: TGTGCCAGCAAGACAGGCAACACTGAAGCTTTCTTT

clone_size: NA
j_call: TRBJ2-2
v_call: TRBV19
d_call: NA
cdr3_aa: CASSPGAGELFF
cdr3_nt: TGTGCCAGCAGCCCAGGCGCCGGGGAGCTGTTTTTT

clone_size: NA
j_call: TRBJ2-1
v_call: TRBV19
d_call: TRBD1
cdr3_aa: CASNRPGTADEQFF
cdr3_nt: TGTGCCAGTAACCGGCCAGGGACAGCGGATGAGCAGTTCTTC

clone_size: NA
j_call: TRBJ2-5
v_call: TRBV20-1
d_call: TRBD1
cdr3_aa: CSASRGISGQGQTQYF
cdr3_nt: TGCAGTGCTAGTAGAGGAATAAGCGGACAGGGACAGACCCAGTACTTC

clone_size: NA
j_call: TRBJ2-1
v_call: TRBV19
d_call: NA
cdr3_aa: CASSLSRANEQFF
cdr3_nt: TGTGCCAGTAGTCTATCCAGAGCGAATGAGCAGTTCTTC

clone_size: NA
j_call: TRBJ1-1
v_call: TRBV27
d_call: NA
cdr3_aa: CASSTGYTEAFF
cdr3_nt: TGTGCCAGCAGTACAGGGTACACTGAAGCTTTCTTT

clone_size: NA
j_call: TRBJ1-1
v_call: TRBV7-6
d_call: TRBD1
cdr3_aa: CASSSRGRENTEAFF
cdr3_nt: TGTGCCAGCAGCTCTAGGGGGCGCGAGAACACTGAAGCTTTCTTT

clone_size: NA
j_call: TRBJ2-1
v_call: TRBV7-2
d_call: TRBD1
cdr3_aa: CASSLADGPGQGRQFF
cdr3_nt: TGTGCCAGCAGCTTAGCTGACGGACCAGGACAGGGGAGGCAGTTCTTC

clone_size: NA
j_call: TRBJ1-5
v_call: TRBV14
d_call: NA
cdr3_aa: CASSQSGAVGVQPQHF
cdr3_nt: TGTGCCAGCAGCCAAAGTGGGGCGGTAGGAGTTCAGCCCCAGCATTTT

clone_size: NA
j_call: TRBJ1-1
v_call: TRBV7-2
d_call: NA
cdr3_aa: CASSLRLGGGTEAFF
cdr3_nt: TGTGCCAGCAGCTTAAGGTTGGGTGGGGGGACAGAAGCTTTCTTT

clone_size: many
j_call: TRBJ2-2
v_call: TRBV7-2
d_call: NA
cdr3_aa: CASSYLGNTGELFF
cdr3_nt: TGTGCCAGCAGCTACCTCGGGAACACCGGGGAGCTGTTTTTT

clone_size: NA
j_call: TRBJ1-2
v_call: TRBV20-1
d_call: TRBD1
cdr3_aa: CSARDRVNYGYTF
cdr3_nt: TGCAGTGCTCGGGACAGGGTCAACTATGGCTACACCTTC

clone_size: few
j_call: TRBJ2-2
v_call: TRBV19
d_call: NA
cdr3_aa: CASSIGQWYTGELFF
cdr3_nt: TGTGCCAGTAGTATAGGGCAGTGGTACACCGGGGAGCTGTTTTTT

clone_size: few
j_call: TRBJ2-5
v_call: TRBV7-9
d_call: TRBD2
cdr3_aa: CASSSPWAAGKETQYF
cdr3_nt: TGTGCCAGCAGCTCCCCTTGGGCAGCGGGGAAAGAGACCCAGTACTTC

clone_size: NA
j_call: TRBJ1-5
v_call: TRBV29-1
d_call: NA
cdr3_aa: CSVVYGGGGNQPQHF
cdr3_nt: TGCAGCGTCGTCTATGGGGGGGGAGGCAATCAGCCCCAGCATTTT

clone_size: many
j_call: TRBJ2-1
v_call: TRBV19
d_call: NA
cdr3_aa: CASSIVDNEQFF
cdr3_nt: TGTGCCAGTAGTATAGTGGACAATGAGCAGTTCTTC

clone_size: NA
j_call: TRBJ2-4
v_call: TRBV27
d_call: NA
cdr3_aa: CASSLSPWNIQYF
cdr3_nt: TGTGCCAGCAGTTTATCCCCCTGGAACATTCAGTACTTC

clone_size: NA
j_call: TRBJ2-7
v_call: TRBV5-1
d_call: TRBD1
cdr3_aa: CASSFGTGGAYEQYF
cdr3_nt: TGCGCCAGCAGCTTCGGGACAGGGGGGGCATACGAGCAGTACTTC

clone_size: few
j_call: TRBJ1-5
v_call: TRBV9
d_call: NA
cdr3_aa: CASSAGFGSSNQPQHF
cdr3_nt: TGTGCCAGCAGCGCCGGGTTTGGAAGTTCCAATCAGCCCCAGCATTTT

clone_size: few
j_call: TRBJ2-7
v_call: TRBV2
d_call: NA
cdr3_aa: CASSGLGRDLLSYEQYF
cdr3_nt: TGTGCCAGCAGTGGTTTAGGGCGGGATTTGCTGTCCTACGAGCAGTACTTC

clone_size: NA
j_call: TRBJ2-5
v_call: TRBV7-6
d_call: NA
cdr3_aa: CASSLGPHETQYF
cdr3_nt: TGTGCCAGCAGCTTAGGACCCCATGAGACCCAGTACTTC